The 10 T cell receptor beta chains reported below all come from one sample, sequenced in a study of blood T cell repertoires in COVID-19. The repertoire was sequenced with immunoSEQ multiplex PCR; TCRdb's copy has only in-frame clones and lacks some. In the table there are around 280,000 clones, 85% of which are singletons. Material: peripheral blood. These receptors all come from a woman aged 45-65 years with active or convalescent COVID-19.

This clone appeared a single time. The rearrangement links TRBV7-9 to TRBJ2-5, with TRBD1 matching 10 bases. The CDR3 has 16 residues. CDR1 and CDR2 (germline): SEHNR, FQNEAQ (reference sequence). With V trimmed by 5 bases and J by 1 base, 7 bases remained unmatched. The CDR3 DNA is TGTGCCAGCAGCCTGGGACAGGGGACATCCCAAGAGACCCAGTACTTC. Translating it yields CASSLGQGTSQETQYF.

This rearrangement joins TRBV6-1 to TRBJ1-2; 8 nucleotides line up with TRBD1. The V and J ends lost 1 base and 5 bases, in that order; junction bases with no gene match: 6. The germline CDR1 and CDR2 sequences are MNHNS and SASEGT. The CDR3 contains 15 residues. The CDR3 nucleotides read TGTGCCAGCAGTGAAGTTGACAGGGGTGGATATGGCTACACCTTC. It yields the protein CASSEVDRGGYGYTF.

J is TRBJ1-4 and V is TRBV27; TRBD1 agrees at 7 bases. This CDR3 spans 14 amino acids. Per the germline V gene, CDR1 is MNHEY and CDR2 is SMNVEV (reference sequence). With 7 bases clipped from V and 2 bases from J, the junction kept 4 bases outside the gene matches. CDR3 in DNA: TGTGCCAGCAAACAGGGGCGCACTAATGAAAAACTGTTTTTT. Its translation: CASKQGRTNEKLFF.

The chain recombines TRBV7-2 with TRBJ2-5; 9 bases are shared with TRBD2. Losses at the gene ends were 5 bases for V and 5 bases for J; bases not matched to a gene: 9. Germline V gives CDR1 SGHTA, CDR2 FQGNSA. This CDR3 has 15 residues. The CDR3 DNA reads TGTGCCAGCAGCCAGAGGACTAGCGAGTTGGAGACCCAGTACTTC. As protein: CASSQRTSELETQYF.

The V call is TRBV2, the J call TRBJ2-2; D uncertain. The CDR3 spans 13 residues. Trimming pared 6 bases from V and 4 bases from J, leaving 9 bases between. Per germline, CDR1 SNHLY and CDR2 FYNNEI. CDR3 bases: TGTGCCAGCAGCTGGTTACTCACCGGGGAGCTGTTTTTT. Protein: CASSWLLTGELFF.

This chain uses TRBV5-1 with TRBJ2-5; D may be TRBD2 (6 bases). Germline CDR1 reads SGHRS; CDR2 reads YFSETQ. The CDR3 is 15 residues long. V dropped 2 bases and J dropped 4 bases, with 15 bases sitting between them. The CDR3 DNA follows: TGCGCCAGCAGCTTCTCGTTTCGGGGACTAGAGACCCAGTACTTC. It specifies CASSFSFRGLETQYF.

The CDR3 reads CASSPGAGAYYEQYF. In DNA, the CDR3 is TGTGCCAGCAGCCCAGGGGCGGGGGCTTACTACGAGCAGTACTTC. The chain recombines TRBV11-3 with TRBJ2-7; perhaps TRBD2 as D (7 bases). The V gene's germline CDR1 is SGHNT and CDR2 YENEEA. The V and J ends lost 5 bases and 3 bases respectively, with 17 bases between them. The CDR3 totals 15 residues.

This chain's CDR3 is CAVPGGWPGTFF. CDR3 nucleotide sequence: TGTGCAGTACCCGGGGGTTGGCCCGGGACTTTCTTT. The chain recombines TRBV6-5 with TRBJ1-1, with a weak D call TRBD1 (5 bases). Germline V gene lookup returns CDR1 MNHEY and CDR2 SVGAGI. The CDR3 runs 12 residues.

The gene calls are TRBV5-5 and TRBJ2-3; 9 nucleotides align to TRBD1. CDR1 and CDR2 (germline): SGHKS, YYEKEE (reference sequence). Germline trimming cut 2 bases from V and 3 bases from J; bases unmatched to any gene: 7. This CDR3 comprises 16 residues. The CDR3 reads CASSFGPGTGTDTQYF. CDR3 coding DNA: TGTGCCAGCAGCTTTGGACCCGGGACAGGGACAGATACGCAGTATTTT.

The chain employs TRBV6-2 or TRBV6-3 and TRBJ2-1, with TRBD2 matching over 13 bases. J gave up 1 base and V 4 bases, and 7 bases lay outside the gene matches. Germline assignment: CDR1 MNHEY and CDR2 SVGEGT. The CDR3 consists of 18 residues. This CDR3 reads CASSSGLAGFGSYNEQFF. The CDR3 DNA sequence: TGTGCCAGCAGTTCGGGACTAGCGGGATTCGGATCCTACAATGAGCAGTTCTTC.